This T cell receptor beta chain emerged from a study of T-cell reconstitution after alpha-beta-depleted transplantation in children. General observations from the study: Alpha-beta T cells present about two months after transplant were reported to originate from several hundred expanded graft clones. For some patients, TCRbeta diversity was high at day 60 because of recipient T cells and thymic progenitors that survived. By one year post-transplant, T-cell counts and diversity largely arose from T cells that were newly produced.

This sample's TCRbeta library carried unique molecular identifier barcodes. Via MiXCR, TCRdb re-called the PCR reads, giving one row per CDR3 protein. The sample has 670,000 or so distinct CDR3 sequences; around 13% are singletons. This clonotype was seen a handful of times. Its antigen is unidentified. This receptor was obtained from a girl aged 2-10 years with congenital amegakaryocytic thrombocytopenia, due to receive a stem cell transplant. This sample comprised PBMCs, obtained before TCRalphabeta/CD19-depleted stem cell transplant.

The CDR3: CASSLAFTGAPGELFF. The DNA for the CDR3 is TGTGCCAGCAGCTTAGCGTTTACGGGAGCCCCCGGGGAGCTGTTTTTT. The chain combines TRBV11-2 with TRBJ2-2; possible D gene TRBD2, 6 bases. This CDR3 comprises 16 residues. V gave up 1 base and J gave up 6 bases, with 15 bases separating them. Germline V gene sequence: CDR1 SGHAT, CDR2 FQNNGV.